A selection of T cell receptor beta chains follows, all from one sample in a study of a mutant IDH1 vaccine in newly diagnosed glioma. The table came from immunoSEQ multiplex PCR; TCRdb's copy has only in-frame clones and leaves some out. This sample has 50,000 to 70,000 clones, with over 70% found just once. These receptors lack a known antigen. The material was PBMCs, obtained from a glioma patient whose treatment included an IDH1 peptide vaccine. The receptor set was obtained from a man in his forties with glioma. Each CDR3 is given with its conserved first and last residue. D genes are given only for firm matches. Clone size is given for some rows only: seen once, a few or many times, or a class if the clone is expanded.

d_call,clone_size,v_call,j_call,cdr3_nt,cdr3_aa
.,.,TRBV10-3,TRBJ1-3,TGTGCCATCAGTGCCACGACGGGGGGCTCTGGAAACACCATATATTTT,CAISATTGGSGNTIYF
.,.,TRBV27,TRBJ2-7,TGTGCCAGCAGTTTTGACAGGACCTACGAGCAGTACTTC,CASSFDRTYEQYF
TRBD1,.,TRBV29-1,TRBJ2-7,TGCAGCGTCCCGACAGGGGGCTACGAGCAGTACTTC,CSVPTGGYEQYF
TRBD1,once,TRBV15,TRBJ1-4,TGTGCCACCAGCAGATCCGGACAGGGGCGGATTAATGAAAAACTGTTTTTT,CATSRSGQGRINEKLFF
.,.,TRBV5-8,TRBJ2-1,TGTGCCAGCAGCTTGGCTCGTAACGGTCTAGGTGAGCAGTTCTTC,CASSLARNGLGEQFF
TRBD2,.,TRBV19,TRBJ2-2,TGTGCCAGTAGTATAGGAGCGGGAGGGAACACCGGGGAGCTGTTTTTT,CASSIGAGGNTGELFF
.,.,TRBV10-3,TRBJ1-3,TGTGCCATCAGTGAAGGGCAACCCGGAATGGACACCATATATTTT,CAISEGQPGMDTIYF
.,.,TRBV2,TRBJ1-4,TGTGCCAGCAATGCGAGGGGGGTACGCGAAAAACTGTTTTTT,CASNARGVREKLFF
TRBD2,.,TRBV11-1,TRBJ2-7,TGTGCCAGCAGCTCCCGGGGACTAGCGGGAGGGGTCTACGAGCAGTACTTC,CASSSRGLAGGVYEQYF
.,.,TRBV6-6,TRBJ1-1,TGTGCCAGCAGTTACGCGAAGATGAGCACTGAAGCTTTCTTT,CASSYAKMSTEAFF
.,.,TRBV25-1,TRBJ2-6,TGTGCCAGCAGTGGGGCGGAGTCTGGGGCCAACGTCCTGACTTTC,CASSGAESGANVLTF
TRBD1,.,TRBV19,TRBJ2-6,TGTGCCAGTAGTCTCCAGGGGGCTGGGGCCAACGTCCTGACTTTC,CASSLQGAGANVLTF
.,.,TRBV5-1,TRBJ2-7,TGCGCCAGCAGCTTGAGCCAGGGATACGAGCAGTACTTC,CASSLSQGYEQYF
.,.,TRBV7-6,TRBJ2-7,TGTGCCAGCAGCCTACGGGGCTACGAGCAGTACTTC,CASSLRGYEQYF
.,.,TRBV7-6,TRBJ2-7,TGTGCCAGCACTTTACAGGGAGCCGGCTACGAGCAGTACTTC,CASTLQGAGYEQYF
.,.,TRBV6-1,TRBJ2-2,TGTGCCAGCAGCTGGACTTTCAACACCGGGGAGCTGTTTTTT,CASSWTFNTGELFF
TRBD2,.,TRBV7-2,TRBJ2-1,TGTGCCAGCCAGTCGGGAGGAACGTACAATGAGCAGTTCTTC,CASQSGGTYNEQFF
TRBD1,.,TRBV18,TRBJ1-4,TGTGCCAGCTCACGGGGACAGCTTAATGAAAAACTGTTTTTT,CASSRGQLNEKLFF
.,.,TRBV9,TRBJ2-1,TGTGCCAGCCCCCTGGGGTTGGGGTTTGATTACAATGAGCAGTTCTTC,CASPLGLGFDYNEQFF
.,.,TRBV19,TRBJ1-2,TGTGCCAGTAGTTCTTATAATCAAGGCTACACCTTC,CASSSYNQGYTF
.,.,TRBV7-6,TRBJ2-7,TGTGCCAGCAGCCCACAGACAGTTTCCGAGCAGTACTTC,CASSPQTVSEQYF
.,.,TRBV28,TRBJ2-7,TGTGCCAGTACTCAAGGGCGGATCTCCTACGAGCAGTACTTC,CASTQGRISYEQYF
TRBD1,.,TRBV28,TRBJ2-7,TGTGCCAGCAGCTACAGGGGTTACGAGCAGTACTTC,CASSYRGYEQYF
.,once,TRBV23-1,TRBJ2-7,TGCGCCAGCAGTCAAACCAGGGGCCCCTACGAGCAGTACTTC,CASSQTRGPYEQYF
.,.,TRBV5-6,TRBJ1-5,TGTGCCAGCAGCTTGGAGGGTACCTATCAGCCCCAGCATTTT,CASSLEGTYQPQHF
.,.,TRBV9,TRBJ2-1,TGTGCCAGCAGCGTTAACGTTGAGCAGTTCTTC,CASSVNVEQFF
TRBD1,.,TRBV27,TRBJ1-2,TGTGCCAGCAGCCTGCAGGGGACAGGGCGGTCGGGCTACACCTTC,CASSLQGTGRSGYTF
.,.,TRBV6-5,TRBJ2-7,TGTGCCAGCAGAGCGGACTATCAGGCTTACGAGCAGTACTTC,CASRADYQAYEQYF
.,once,TRBV4-3,TRBJ2-7,TGCGCCAGCAGCCAAGGTCAGGGATACCACGAGCAGTACTTC,CASSQGQGYHEQYF
.,.,TRBV18,TRBJ2-1,TGTGCCAGCTCACCAACCGGGAGTAATGAGCAGTTCTTC,CASSPTGSNEQFF
.,few,TRBV5-1,TRBJ2-5,TGCGCCAGCAGCTCTGGAGCCCAAGAGACCCAGTACTTC,CASSSGAQETQYF
.,.,TRBV9,TRBJ2-2,TGTGCCAGCACCCGGATCGCGAACACCGGGGAGCTGTTTTTT,CASTRIANTGELFF
TRBD2,.,TRBV18,TRBJ2-5,TGTGCCAGCTCACCCCCTACCGTTAGTAGCGGGAGAGAGACCCAGTACTTC,CASSPPTVSSGRETQYF
.,.,TRBV7-9,TRBJ2-7,TGTGCCAGCAGCACAATCCAGGGGAGCTCCTACGAGCAGTACTTC,CASSTIQGSSYEQYF
TRBD2,.,TRBV19,TRBJ2-1,TGTGCCAGTAGTATTTCAGCGGGAGGTTACAATGAGCAGTTCTTC,CASSISAGGYNEQFF
.,.,TRBV15,TRBJ2-5,TGTGCCACCGGCAGAGGGTACCAGGAAGAGACCCAGTACTTC,CATGRGYQEETQYF
.,few,TRBV7-2,TRBJ2-1,TGTGCCAGCAGCTTTTGGACTCAGAATGAGCAGTTCTTC,CASSFWTQNEQFF
.,.,TRBV5-4,TRBJ2-3,TGTGCCAGCAGCCAGCAGTTGACAGATACGCAGTATTTT,CASSQQLTDTQYF
TRBD1,.,TRBV6-6,TRBJ1-4,TGTGCCAGCAGTTTGACAGGGGAGGGAAAACTGTTTTTT,CASSLTGEGKLFF
.,.,TRBV6-1,TRBJ1-1,TGTGCCAGCAGCGACCAGACGTACACTGAAGCTTTCTTT,CASSDQTYTEAFF
TRBD2,.,TRBV9,TRBJ2-7,TGTGCCAGCAGCCCTCCTGGGACTATGCTCTACGAGCAGTACTTC,CASSPPGTMLYEQYF
.,.,TRBV27,TRBJ2-3,TGTGCCAGCAGTTTCGTGGCTGCAGATACGCAGTATTTT,CASSFVAADTQYF
TRBD1,.,TRBV19,TRBJ1-5,TGTGCCAGTAGTTCGGGACAGGGTCGGGGCAATCAGCCCCAGCATTTT,CASSSGQGRGNQPQHF
.,.,TRBV28,TRBJ2-7,TGTGCCAGCAGTTTAGGACAGTCCTACGAGCAGTACTTC,CASSLGQSYEQYF
.,.,TRBV27,TRBJ2-3,TGTGCCAGCAGTAACACAGATACGCAGTATTTT,CASSNTDTQYF
.,.,TRBV4-2,TRBJ2-7,TGTGCCAGCAGCCAAGCTGTCGTGTACGAGCAGTACTTC,CASSQAVVYEQYF
TRBD2,once,TRBV6-6,TRBJ2-1,TGTGCCAGCGGACTAGCGGGAATGAGCTCCTACAATGAGCAGTTCTTC,CASGLAGMSSYNEQFF
TRBD1,.,TRBV10-3,TRBJ2-7,TGTGCCATCAGTGAGAGGGGACCGGGACAGGGGTCCTACGAGCAGTACTTC,CAISERGPGQGSYEQYF
.,.,TRBV7-2,TRBJ2-5,TGTGCCAGCAGCTTTTTTTTGGAGACCCAGTACTTC,CASSFFLETQYF
TRBD2,.,TRBV7-2,TRBJ2-3,TGTGCCAGCAGCACAGGACTAGCGGCCAAACGCACAGATACGCAGTATTTT,CASSTGLAAKRTDTQYF
.,.,TRBV27,TRBJ1-5,TGTGCCAGCAGTTGGGGTTCGGGCCAGCCCCAGCATTTT,CASSWGSGQPQHF
.,.,TRBV5-1,TRBJ2-7,TGCGCCAGCAGCTTGGGTTTTGGACCGAGAATAGAGCAGTACTTC,CASSLGFGPRIEQYF
TRBD2,.,TRBV25-1,TRBJ2-3,TGTGCCAGCAGTGACCGGCTAGCGGGAGCAGATACGCAGTATTTT,CASSDRLAGADTQYF
.,.,TRBV5-6,TRBJ2-3,TGTGCCAGCAGCCCAGGGCCGCGAGGTAACACAGATACGCAGTATTTT,CASSPGPRGNTDTQYF
.,.,TRBV10-2,TRBJ1-2,TGCGCCAGCAGCGAAACCGACACCGGGCCTGCGGGCTACACCTTC,CASSETDTGPAGYTF
TRBD2,.,TRBV7-8,TRBJ2-7,TGTGCCAGCAGACTCGCTAGCGGGACTTCCTACGAGCAGTACTTC,CASRLASGTSYEQYF
.,.,TRBV19,TRBJ2-1,TGTGCCAGTAGTCCCCGATGGGGGCCTCTTCCTGAGCAGTTCTTC,CASSPRWGPLPEQFF
.,.,TRBV29-1,TRBJ2-5,TGCAGCGTTGCGACTACCAACCAAGAGACCCAGTACTTC,CSVATTNQETQYF
TRBD2,once,TRBV27,TRBJ2-3,TGTGCCAGCAGTTCGGGACTAGCGGGAGCAGATACGCAGTATTTT,CASSSGLAGADTQYF